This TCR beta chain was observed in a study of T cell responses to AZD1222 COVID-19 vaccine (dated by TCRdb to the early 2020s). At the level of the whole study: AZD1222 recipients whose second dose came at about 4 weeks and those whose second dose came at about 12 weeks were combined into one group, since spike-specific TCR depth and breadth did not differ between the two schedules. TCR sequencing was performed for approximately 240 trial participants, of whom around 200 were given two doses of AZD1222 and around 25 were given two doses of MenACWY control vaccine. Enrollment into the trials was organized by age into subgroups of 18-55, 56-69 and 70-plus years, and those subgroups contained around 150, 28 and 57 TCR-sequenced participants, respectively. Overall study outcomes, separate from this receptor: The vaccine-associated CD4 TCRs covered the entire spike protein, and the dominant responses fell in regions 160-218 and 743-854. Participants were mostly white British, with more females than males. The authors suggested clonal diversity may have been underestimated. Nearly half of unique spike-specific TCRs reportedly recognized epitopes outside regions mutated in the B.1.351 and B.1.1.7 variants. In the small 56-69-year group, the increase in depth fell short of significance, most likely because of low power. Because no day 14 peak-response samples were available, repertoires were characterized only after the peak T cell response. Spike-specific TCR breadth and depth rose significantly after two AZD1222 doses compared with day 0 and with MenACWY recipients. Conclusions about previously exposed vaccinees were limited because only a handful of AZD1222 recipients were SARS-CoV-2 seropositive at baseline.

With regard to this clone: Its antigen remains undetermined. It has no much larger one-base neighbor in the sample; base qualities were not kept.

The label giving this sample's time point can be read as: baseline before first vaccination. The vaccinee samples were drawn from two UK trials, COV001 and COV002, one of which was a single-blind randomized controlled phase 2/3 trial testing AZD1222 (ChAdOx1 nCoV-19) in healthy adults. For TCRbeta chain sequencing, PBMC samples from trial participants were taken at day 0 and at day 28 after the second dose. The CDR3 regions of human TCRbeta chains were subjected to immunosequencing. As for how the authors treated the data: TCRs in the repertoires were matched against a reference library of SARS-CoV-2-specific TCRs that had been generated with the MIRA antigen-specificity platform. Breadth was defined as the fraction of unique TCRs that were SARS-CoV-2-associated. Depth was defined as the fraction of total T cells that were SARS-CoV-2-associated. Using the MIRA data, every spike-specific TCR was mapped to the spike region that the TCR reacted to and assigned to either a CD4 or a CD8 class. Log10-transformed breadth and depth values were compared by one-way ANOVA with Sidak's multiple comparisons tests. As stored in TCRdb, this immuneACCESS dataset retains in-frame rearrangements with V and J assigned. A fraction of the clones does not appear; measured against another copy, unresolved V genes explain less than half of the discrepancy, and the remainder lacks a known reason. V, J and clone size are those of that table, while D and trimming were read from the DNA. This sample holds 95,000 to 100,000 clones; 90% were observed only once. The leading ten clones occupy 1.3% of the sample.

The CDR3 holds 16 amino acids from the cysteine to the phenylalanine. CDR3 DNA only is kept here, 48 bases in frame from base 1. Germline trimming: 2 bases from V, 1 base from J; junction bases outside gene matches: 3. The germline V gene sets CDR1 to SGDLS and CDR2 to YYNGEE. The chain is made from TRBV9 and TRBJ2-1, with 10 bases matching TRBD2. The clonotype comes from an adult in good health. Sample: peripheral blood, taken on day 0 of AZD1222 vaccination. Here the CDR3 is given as CASSVLAGDSYNEQFF. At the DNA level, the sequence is TGTGCCAGCAGCGTTCTAGCGGGGGATTCCTACAATGAGCAGTTCTTC.